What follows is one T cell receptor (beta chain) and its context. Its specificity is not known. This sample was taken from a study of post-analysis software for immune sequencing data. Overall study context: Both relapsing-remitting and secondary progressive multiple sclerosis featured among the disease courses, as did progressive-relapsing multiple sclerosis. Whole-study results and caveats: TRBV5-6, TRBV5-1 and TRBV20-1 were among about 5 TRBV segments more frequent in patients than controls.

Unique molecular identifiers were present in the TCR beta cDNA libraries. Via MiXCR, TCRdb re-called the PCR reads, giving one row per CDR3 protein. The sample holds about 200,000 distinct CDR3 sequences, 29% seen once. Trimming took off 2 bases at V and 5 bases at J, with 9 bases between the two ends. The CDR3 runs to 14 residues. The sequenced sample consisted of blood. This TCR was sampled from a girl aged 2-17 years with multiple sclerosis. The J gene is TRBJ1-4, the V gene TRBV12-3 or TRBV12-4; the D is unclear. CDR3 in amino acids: CASSLSGQNEKLFF. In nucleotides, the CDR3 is TGTGCCAGCAGTTTAAGCGGGCAAAATGAAAAACTGTTTTTT.